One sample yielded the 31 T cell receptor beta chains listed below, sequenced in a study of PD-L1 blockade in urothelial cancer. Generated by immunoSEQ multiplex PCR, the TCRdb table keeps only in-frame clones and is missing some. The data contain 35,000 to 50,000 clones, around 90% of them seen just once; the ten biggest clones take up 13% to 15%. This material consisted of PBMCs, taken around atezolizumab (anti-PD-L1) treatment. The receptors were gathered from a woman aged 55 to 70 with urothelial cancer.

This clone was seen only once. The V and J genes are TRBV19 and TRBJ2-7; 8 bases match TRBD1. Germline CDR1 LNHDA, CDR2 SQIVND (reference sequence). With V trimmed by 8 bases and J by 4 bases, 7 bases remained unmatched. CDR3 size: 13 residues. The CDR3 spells CASVDRDRYEQYF. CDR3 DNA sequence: TGTGCCAGTGTGGACAGGGACAGGTACGAGCAGTACTTC. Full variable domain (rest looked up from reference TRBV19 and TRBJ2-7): DGGITQSPKYLFRKEGQNVTLSCEQNLNHDAMYWYRQDPGQGLRLIYYSQIVNDFQKGDIAEGYSVSREKKESFPLTVTSAQKNPTAFYLCASVDRDRYEQYFGPGTRLTVT.

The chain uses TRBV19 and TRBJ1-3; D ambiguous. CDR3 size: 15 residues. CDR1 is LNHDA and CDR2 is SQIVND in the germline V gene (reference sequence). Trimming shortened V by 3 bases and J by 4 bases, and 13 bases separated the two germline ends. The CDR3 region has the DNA TGTGCCAGTAGTATTGACTCCGTGCTCGGAAACACCATATATTTT. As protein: CASSIDSVLGNTIYF.

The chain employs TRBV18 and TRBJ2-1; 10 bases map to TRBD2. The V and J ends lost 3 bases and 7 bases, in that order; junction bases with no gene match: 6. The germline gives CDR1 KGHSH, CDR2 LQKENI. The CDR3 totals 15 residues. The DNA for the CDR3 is TGTGCCAGCTCACCCCCTAGCGGGGGATGGAATGAGCAGTTCTTC. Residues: CASSPPSGGWNEQFF. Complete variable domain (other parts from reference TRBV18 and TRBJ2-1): NAGVMQNPRHLVRRRGQEARLRCSPMKGHSHVYWYRQLPEEGLKFMVYLQKENIIDESGMPKERFSAEFPKEGPSILRIQQVVRGDSAAYFCASSPPSGGWNEQFFGPGTRLTVL.

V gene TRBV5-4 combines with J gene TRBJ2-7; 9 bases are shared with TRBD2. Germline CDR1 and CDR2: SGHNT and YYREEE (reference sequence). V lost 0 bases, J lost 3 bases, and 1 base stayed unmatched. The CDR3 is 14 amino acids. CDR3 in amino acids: CASSLGAGGYEQYF. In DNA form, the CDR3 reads TGTGCCAGCAGCTTGGGAGCGGGAGGCTACGAGCAGTACTTC.

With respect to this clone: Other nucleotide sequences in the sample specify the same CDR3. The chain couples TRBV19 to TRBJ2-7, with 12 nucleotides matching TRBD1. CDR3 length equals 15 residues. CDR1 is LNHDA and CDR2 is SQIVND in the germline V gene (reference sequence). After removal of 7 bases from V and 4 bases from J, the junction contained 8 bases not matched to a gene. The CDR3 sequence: CASTLSGQGAYEQYF. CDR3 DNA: TGTGCCAGTACTCTGTCGGGACAGGGGGCTTACGAGCAGTACTTC. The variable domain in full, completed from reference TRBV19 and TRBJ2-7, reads DGGITQSPKYLFRKEGQNVTLSCEQNLNHDAMYWYRQDPGQGLRLIYYSQIVNDFQKGDIAEGYSVSREKKESFPLTVTSAQKNPTAFYLCASTLSGQGAYEQYFGPGTRLTVT.

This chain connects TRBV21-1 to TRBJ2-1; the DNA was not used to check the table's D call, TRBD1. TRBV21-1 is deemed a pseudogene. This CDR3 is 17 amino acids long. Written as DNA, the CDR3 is TGTGCCAGCAGCAAATGGACAGGGACCCCGTTGGGCAATGAGCAGTTCTTC. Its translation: CASSKWTGTPLGNEQFF.

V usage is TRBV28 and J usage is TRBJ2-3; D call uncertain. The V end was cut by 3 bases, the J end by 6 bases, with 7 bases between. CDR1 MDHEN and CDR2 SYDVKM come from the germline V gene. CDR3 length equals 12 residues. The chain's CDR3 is CASSFSADTQYF. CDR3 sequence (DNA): TGTGCCAGCAGTTTTTCCGCGGATACGCAGTATTTT.

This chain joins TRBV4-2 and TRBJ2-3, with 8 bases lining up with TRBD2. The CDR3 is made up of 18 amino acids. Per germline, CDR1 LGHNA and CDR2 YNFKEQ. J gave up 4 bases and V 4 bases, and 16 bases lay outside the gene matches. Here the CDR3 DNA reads TGTGCCAGCAGCCTTGTCCCGGGACTAGAGGAGGGCCCAGATACGCAGTATTTT. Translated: CASSLVPGLEEGPDTQYF.

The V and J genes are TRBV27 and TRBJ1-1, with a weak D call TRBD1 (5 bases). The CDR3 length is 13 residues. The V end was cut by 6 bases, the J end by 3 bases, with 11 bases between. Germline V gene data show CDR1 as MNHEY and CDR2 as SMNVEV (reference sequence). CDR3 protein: CASRRPGDTEAFF. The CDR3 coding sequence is TGTGCCAGCAGACGTCCGGGGGACACTGAAGCTTTCTTT.

Here the CDR3 DNA reads TGTGCCAGCAGGCCACAGGATCGGACTAGCGGGAGAGGGGAGCAGTTCTTC. Amino acid sequence: CASRPQDRTSGRGEQFF. This chain joins TRBV27 and TRBJ2-1; 13 bases align to TRBD2. V gave up 6 bases and J gave up 10 bases; unmatched junction bases: 15. Germline values: CDR1 MNHEY, CDR2 SMNVEV (reference sequence). This CDR3 region has 17 residues.

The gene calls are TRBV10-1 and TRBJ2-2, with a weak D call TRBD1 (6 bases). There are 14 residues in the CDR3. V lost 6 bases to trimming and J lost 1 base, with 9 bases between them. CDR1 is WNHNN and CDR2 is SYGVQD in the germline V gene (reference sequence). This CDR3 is CASRKGQNTGELFF. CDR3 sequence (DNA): TGCGCCAGCAGGAAGGGACAGAACACCGGGGAGCTGTTTTTT.

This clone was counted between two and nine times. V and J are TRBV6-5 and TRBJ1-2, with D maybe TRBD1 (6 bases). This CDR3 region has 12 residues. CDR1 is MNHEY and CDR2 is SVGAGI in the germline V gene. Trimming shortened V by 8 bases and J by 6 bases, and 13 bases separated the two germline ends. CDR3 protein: CASSDTGHGYTF. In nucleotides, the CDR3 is TGTGCCAGCTCCGACACAGGGCATGGCTACACCTTC.

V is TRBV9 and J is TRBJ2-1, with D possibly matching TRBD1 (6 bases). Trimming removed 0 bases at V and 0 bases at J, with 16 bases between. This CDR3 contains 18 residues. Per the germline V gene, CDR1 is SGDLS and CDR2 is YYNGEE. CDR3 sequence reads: CASSVGQGLGSSYNEQFF. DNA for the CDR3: TGTGCCAGCAGCGTAGGGCAGGGGTTAGGGAGCTCCTACAATGAGCAGTTCTTC.

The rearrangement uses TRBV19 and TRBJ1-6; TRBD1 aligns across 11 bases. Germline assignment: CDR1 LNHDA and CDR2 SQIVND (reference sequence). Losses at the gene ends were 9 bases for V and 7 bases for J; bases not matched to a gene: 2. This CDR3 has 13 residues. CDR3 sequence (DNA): TGTGCCAGATGGGACAGGGGGAATTCACCCCTCCACTTT. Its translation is CARWDRGNSPLHF.

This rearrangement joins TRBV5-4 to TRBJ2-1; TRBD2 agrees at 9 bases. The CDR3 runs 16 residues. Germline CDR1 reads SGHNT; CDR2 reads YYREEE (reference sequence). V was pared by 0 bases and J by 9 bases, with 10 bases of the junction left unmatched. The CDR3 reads CASSLETSGRRGEQFF. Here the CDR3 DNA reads TGTGCCAGCAGCTTGGAGACTAGCGGTAGGAGGGGTGAGCAGTTCTTC.

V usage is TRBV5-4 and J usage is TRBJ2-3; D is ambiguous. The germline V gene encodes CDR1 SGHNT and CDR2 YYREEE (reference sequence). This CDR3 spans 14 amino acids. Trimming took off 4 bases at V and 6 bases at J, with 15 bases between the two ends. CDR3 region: CASSGSDSRDTQYF. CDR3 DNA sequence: TGTGCCAGCAGCGGCTCTGACTCCCGGGATACGCAGTATTTT. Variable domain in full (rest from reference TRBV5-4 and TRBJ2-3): ETGVTQSPTHLIKTRGQQVTLRCSSQSGHNTVSWYQQALGQGPQFIFQYYREEENGRGNFPPRFSGLQFPNYSSELNVNALELDDSALYLCASSGSDSRDTQYFGPGTRLTVL.

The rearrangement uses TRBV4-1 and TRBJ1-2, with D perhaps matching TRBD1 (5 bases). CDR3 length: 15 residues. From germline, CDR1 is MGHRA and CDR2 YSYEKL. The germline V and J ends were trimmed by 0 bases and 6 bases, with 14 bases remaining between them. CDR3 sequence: CASSQEPRTPDGYTF. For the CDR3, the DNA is TGCGCCAGCAGCCAAGAACCCCGGACACCGGATGGCTACACCTTC.

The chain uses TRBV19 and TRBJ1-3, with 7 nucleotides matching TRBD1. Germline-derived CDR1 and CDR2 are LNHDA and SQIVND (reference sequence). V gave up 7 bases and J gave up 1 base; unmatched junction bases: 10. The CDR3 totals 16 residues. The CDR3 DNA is TGTGCCAGTACTCTGCCGGGACAGAGTTCTGGAAACACCATATATTTT. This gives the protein CASTLPGQSSGNTIYF.

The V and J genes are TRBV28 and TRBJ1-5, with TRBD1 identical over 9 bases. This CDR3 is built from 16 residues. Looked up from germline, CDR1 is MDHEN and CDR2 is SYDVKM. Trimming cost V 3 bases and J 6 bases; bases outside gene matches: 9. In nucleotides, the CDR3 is TGTGCCAGCAGTTTTATCCAATGGGACAGGGCTCAGCCCCAGCATTTT. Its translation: CASSFIQWDRAQPQHF.

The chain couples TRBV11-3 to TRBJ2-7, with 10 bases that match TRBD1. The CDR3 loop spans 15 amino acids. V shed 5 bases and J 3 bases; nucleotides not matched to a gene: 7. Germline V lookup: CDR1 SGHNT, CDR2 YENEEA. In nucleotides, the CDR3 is TGTGCCAGCAGCGCGGGACAGGGGCGCGGCTACGAGCAGTACTTC. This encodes CASSAGQGRGYEQYF.

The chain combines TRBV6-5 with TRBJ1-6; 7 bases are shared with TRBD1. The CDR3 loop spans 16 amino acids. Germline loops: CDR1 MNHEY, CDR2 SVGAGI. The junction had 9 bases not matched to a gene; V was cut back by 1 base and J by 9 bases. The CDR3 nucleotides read TGTGCCAGCAGTTACTTTAACCCTCGGGACAGTTCACCCCTCCACTTT. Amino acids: CASSYFNPRDSSPLHF.

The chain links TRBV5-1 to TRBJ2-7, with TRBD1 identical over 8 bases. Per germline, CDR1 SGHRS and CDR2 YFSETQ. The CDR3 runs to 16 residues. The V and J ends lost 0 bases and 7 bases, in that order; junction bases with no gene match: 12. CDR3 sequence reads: CASSLGAGQAVFEQYF. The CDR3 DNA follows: TGCGCCAGCAGCTTGGGGGCGGGACAGGCCGTCTTTGAGCAGTACTTC.

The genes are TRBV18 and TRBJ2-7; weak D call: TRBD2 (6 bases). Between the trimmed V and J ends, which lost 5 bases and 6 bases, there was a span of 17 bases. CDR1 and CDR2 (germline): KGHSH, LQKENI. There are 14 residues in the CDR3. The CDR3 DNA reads TGTGCCAGCTCAGTCGCGGGAAATGGTCGCGAGCAGTACTTC. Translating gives CASSVAGNGREQYF.

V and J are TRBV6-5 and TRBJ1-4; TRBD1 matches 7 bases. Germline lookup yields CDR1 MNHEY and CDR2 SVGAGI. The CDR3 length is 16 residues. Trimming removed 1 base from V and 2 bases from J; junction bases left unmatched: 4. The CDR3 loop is CASSYYRGGTNEKLFF. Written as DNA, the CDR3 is TGTGCCAGCAGTTACTACAGGGGTGGGACTAATGAAAAACTGTTTTTT.

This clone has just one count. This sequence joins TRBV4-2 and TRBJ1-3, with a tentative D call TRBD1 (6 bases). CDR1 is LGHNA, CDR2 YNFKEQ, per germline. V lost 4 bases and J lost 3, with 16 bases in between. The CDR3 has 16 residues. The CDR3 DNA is TGTGCCAGCAGCCTTAACGGCTGGGACAATGGAAACACCATATATTTT. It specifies CASSLNGWDNGNTIYF.

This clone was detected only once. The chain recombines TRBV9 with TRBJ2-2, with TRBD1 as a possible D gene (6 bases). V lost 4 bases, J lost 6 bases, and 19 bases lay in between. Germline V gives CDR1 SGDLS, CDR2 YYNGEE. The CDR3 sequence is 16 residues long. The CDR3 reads CASSFNTGPSPGELFF. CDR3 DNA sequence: TGTGCCAGCAGCTTCAATACAGGGCCCTCACCCGGGGAGCTGTTTTTT.

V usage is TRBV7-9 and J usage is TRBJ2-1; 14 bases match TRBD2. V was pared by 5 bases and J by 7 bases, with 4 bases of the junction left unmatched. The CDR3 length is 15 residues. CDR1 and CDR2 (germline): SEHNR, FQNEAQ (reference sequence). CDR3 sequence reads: CASSLRLAGGNEQFF. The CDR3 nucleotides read TGTGCCAGCAGCCTCCGACTAGCGGGGGGGAATGAGCAGTTCTTC.

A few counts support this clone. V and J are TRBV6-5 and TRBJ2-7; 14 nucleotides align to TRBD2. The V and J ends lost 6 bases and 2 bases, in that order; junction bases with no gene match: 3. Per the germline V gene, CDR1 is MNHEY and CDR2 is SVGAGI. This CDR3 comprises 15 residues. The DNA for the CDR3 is TGTGCCAGCAGGCAGGGACTAGCGGGAGCCTACGAGCAGTACTTC. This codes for CASRQGLAGAYEQYF.

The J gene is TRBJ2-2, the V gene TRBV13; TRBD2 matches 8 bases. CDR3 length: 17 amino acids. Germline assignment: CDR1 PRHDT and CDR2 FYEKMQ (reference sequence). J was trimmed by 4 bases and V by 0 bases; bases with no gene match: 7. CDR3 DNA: TGTGCCAGCAGCTTAGGCCCGAGCGGGGGAGGCACCGGGGAGCTGTTTTTT. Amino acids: CASSLGPSGGGTGELFF.

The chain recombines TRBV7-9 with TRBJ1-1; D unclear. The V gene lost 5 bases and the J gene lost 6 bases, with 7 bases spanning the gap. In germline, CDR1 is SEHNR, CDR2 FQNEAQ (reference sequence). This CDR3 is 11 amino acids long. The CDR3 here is CASSPRPEAFF. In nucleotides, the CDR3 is TGTGCCAGCAGCCCGAGGCCTGAAGCTTTCTTT.

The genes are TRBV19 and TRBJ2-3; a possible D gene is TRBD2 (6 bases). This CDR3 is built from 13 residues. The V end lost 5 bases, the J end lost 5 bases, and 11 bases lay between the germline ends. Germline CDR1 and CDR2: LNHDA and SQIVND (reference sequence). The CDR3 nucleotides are TGTGCCAGTAGTGGGGAGGAGCGAGATACGCAGTATTTT. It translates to CASSGEERDTQYF.